These 11 T cell receptor beta chains came from one sample sequenced in a study of blood T cell repertoires in COVID-19. Data came from immunoSEQ multiplex PCR; TCRdb stores just in-frame clones and leaves some out. Of some 68,000 clones in the sample, roughly 90% were seen once. Sequencing input: peripheral blood. The receptors stem from a man in his fifties or sixties with active COVID-19.

V and J are TRBV2 and TRBJ2-5, with 12 nucleotides matching TRBD2. CDR1 SNHLY and CDR2 FYNNEI come from the germline V gene. The CDR3 spans 16 residues. The trim removed 3 bases at V and 2 bases at J, leaving 4 bases unmatched. In DNA, the CDR3 is TGTGCCAGCAGTGAGTCTAGCGGGAGGGAACAAGAGACCCAGTACTTC. Protein sequence: CASSESSGREQETQYF.

The chain links TRBV7-3 to TRBJ2-1; D remains ambiguous. Germline V gives CDR1 SGHTA, CDR2 FQGTGA. The CDR3 is 12 amino acids. V gave up 5 bases and J gave up 7 bases, with 9 bases separating them. CDR3 region: CASSRSMNEQFF. CDR3 coding DNA: TGTGCCAGCAGCCGGAGCATGAATGAGCAGTTCTTC.

The rearrangement joins TRBV5-1 to TRBJ2-7; D is perhaps TRBD2 (6 bases). CDR1 is SGHRS, CDR2 YFSETQ, per germline. V was clipped by 0 bases and J by 6 bases, with 16 bases between them. The CDR3 runs to 15 residues. The CDR3 is CASSLEGTPAGEQYF. The CDR3 DNA sequence: TGCGCCAGCAGCTTGGAGGGGACTCCAGCCGGCGAGCAGTACTTC.

This rearrangement joins TRBV4-3 to TRBJ2-1; TRBD2 might be the D (6 bases). The germline V and J ends were trimmed by 3 bases and 6 bases, with 12 bases remaining between them. Germline V gives CDR1 LGHNA, CDR2 YSLEER. This CDR3 is built from 14 residues. The CDR3 sequence: CASSQETRSNEQFF. The CDR3 DNA sequence: TGCGCCAGCAGCCAGGAGACTAGGTCCAATGAGCAGTTCTTC.

This rearrangement joins TRBV6-5 to TRBJ2-2; the D gene is possibly TRBD1 (5 bases). Germline V lookup: CDR1 MNHEY, CDR2 SVGAGI. This CDR3 is 13 amino acids long. Trimming stripped 6 bases from V and 4 bases from J, with 9 bases between. The DNA of the CDR3 is TGTGCCAGCAGCCAGACAGTCACCGGGGAGCTGTTTTTT. Its translation is CASSQTVTGELFF.

The V call is TRBV12-5, the J call TRBJ2-5, with 7 bases aligning to TRBD2. Trimming at V came to 0 bases and at J to 4 bases, leaving 8 bases not matched to a gene. Germline values: CDR1 LGHNT, CDR2 FRNRAP. The CDR3 spans 16 residues. In DNA, the CDR3 is TGTGCTAGTGGTTTGGTAAGGGGAGGGTTGGGAGAGACCCAGTACTTC. As protein: CASGLVRGGLGETQYF.

The chain carries TRBV2 and TRBJ1-5; D is uncertain. Germline V gene sequence: CDR1 SNHLY, CDR2 FYNNEI. This CDR3 has 15 amino acids. Trimming stripped 11 bases from V and 0 bases from J, with 17 bases between. CDR3 bases: TGTGCCTCCAGCACCGACATCTATAGCAATCAGCCCCAGCATTTT. It is translated as CASSTDIYSNQPQHF.

The V and J genes are TRBV13 and TRBJ1-6, with D tentatively TRBD1 (6 bases). The germline gives CDR1 PRHDT, CDR2 FYEKMQ (reference sequence). CDR3 length equals 16 residues. The V end was cut by 3 bases, the J end by 7 bases, with 16 bases between. The DNA of the CDR3 is TGTGCCAGCAGCTTGAACAGGGTGAGTCAGAATTCACCCCTCCACTTT. This translates into CASSLNRVSQNSPLHF. Full variable domain (outside the CDR3, taken from reference TRBV13 and TRBJ1-6): AAGVIQSPRHLIKEKRETATLKCYPIPRHDTVYWYQQGPGQDPQFLISFYEKMQSDKGSIPDRFSAQQFSDYHSELNMSSLELGDSALYFCASSLNRVSQNSPLHFGNGTRLTVT.

The rearrangement joins TRBV25-1 to TRBJ2-5; no clear D gene. The CDR3 contains 13 residues. V lost 2 bases and J 4 bases, leaving 8 bases between the germline ends. Germline CDR1 and CDR2: MGHDK and SYGVNS. CDR3 sequence reads: CASSERQRETQYF. CDR3 in DNA: TGTGCCAGCAGTGAACGTCAGCGAGAGACCCAGTACTTC.

The chain carries TRBV25-1 and TRBJ2-2; TRBD2 matches at 9 bases. Trimming took 5 bases from V and 1 from J; bases not matched to a gene: 8. This CDR3 spans 17 amino acids. Germline-derived CDR1 and CDR2 are MGHDK and SYGVNS. CDR3 sequence reads: CASSLVSSGENTGELFF. The CDR3 DNA sequence: TGTGCCAGCAGTTTGGTTTCTAGCGGGGAGAACACCGGGGAGCTGTTTTTT.

CDR3 in DNA: TGTGCCAGCAGCACCCAGGTTTACAATGAGCAGTTCTTC. Protein product: CASSTQVYNEQFF. The rearrangement links TRBV7-9 to TRBJ2-1; D call uncertain. CDR1 and CDR2 from the germline V gene are SEHNR and FQNEAQ (reference sequence). The V end was cut by 5 bases, the J end by 4 bases, with 9 bases between. This CDR3 has 13 amino acids. The variable domain in full, completed from reference TRBV7-9 and TRBJ2-1, reads DTGVSQNPRHKITKRGQNVTFRCDPISEHNRLYWYRQTLGQGPEFLTYFQNEAQLEKSRLLSDRFSAERPKGSFSTLEIQRTEQGDSAMYLCASSTQVYNEQFFGPGTRLTVL.